This is a list of T cell receptor beta chains from one sample in a study of beta chain features in type 1 diabetes. TCRdb's copy holds only in-frame clones and misses some; the assay was immunoSEQ multiplex PCR. The data contain hundreds of thousands of clones, roughly an eighth of them singletons. Sequencing input: naive CD4+ T cells from blood. Receptors originate from a man between 18 and 35 years old with type 1 diabetes. Each CDR3 is given with its conserved first and last residue. Size values are once, few and many counts, or a class for expanded clones, and some rows have none.

V,size,J,CDR3
TRBV30,.,TRBJ2-1,CAWSRTPGSYNEQFF
TRBV4-1,.,TRBJ2-5,CASSTRTSGETQYF
TRBV28,.,TRBJ1-1,CASPPGQGADTEAFF
TRBV6-5,.,TRBJ1-5,CASSAGDQPQHF
TRBV25-1,.,TRBJ2-7,CASSEGGAYEQYF
TRBV30,few,TRBJ2-1,CAWRNWRGYNEQFF
TRBV7-9,few,TRBJ2-3,CASSLGYADLSDTQYF
TRBV7-9,few,TRBJ1-2,CASSLGQGENNYGYTF
TRBV30,few,TRBJ1-6,CAWSAGTAIYNSPLHF
TRBV30,.,TRBJ1-5,CAWKGAHSLSNQPQHF
TRBV6-6,.,TRBJ1-2,CASSNPSGNYGYTF
TRBV28,few,TRBJ2-3,CASSLSPDTQYF
TRBV7-9,few,TRBJ1-6,CASSTGQIGSPLHF
TRBV20-1,few,TRBJ2-7,CSASDTYEQYF
TRBV7-8,.,TRBJ2-7,CASSSPGQGEQYF
TRBV7-2,.,TRBJ1-2,CASRSQANYGYTF
TRBV7-9,.,TRBJ1-5,CASSAGTGGVQPQHF
TRBV29-1,few,TRBJ1-1,CSATEAFF
TRBV19,.,TRBJ2-1,CASRRLGPSGNEQFF
TRBV9,.,TRBJ1-2,CASSVVGQTAYTF
TRBV9,few,TRBJ2-5,CASSAVAGAGETQYF
TRBV29-1,.,TRBJ1-3,CSVSGQGAGNTIYF
TRBV28,.,TRBJ2-7,CATLTGAYEQYF
TRBV30,few,TRBJ1-2,CAWSVRSAGVWGYTF
TRBV2,few,TRBJ2-5,CASSARETQYF
TRBV6-6,.,TRBJ2-1,CASSRSYNEQFF
TRBV10-3,.,TRBJ2-4,CAISEGNIQYF
TRBV27,.,TRBJ2-3,CASSASDGTSTDTQYF
TRBV6-5,few,TRBJ2-2,CASSSRVPGELFF
TRBV25-1,.,TRBJ1-1,CASSEWDRGLGTEAFF
TRBV7-9,few,TRBJ2-3,CASSFGTGAADTQYF
TRBV29-1,few,TRBJ1-1,CSVGGQGNTEAFF
TRBV7-8,.,TRBJ1-5,CASSTQGRQPQHF
TRBV7-9,.,TRBJ1-2,CASSLAVAGSGYTF
TRBV6-5,.,TRBJ2-7,CASSPGHFYEQYF
TRBV9,.,TRBJ2-1,CASSVGLGSYNEQFF
TRBV20-1,few,TRBJ2-7,CSAAVYEQYF
TRBV30,.,TRBJ1-2,CAWSVLRGYGYTF
TRBV9,.,TRBJ2-6,CASSARISGANVLTF
TRBV7-9,few,TRBJ2-1,CASSFLQGGEQFF
TRBV5-1,.,TRBJ2-3,CASSLAMLAGSTDTQYF
TRBV4-1,few,TRBJ1-2,CASSQTDKYGYTF
TRBV30,.,TRBJ1-2,CASVGQINYGYTF
TRBV19,.,TRBJ1-5,CASTETGFWNQPQHF
TRBV28,few,TRBJ1-2,CASSSQYGYTF
TRBV19,.,TRBJ1-1,CASSKASRGSTEAFF
TRBV14,.,TRBJ2-2,CASSQVRNTGELFF
TRBV2,.,TRBJ1-1,CASSEGGGGYTEAFF
TRBV7-7,.,TRBJ1-1,CASSWTVPRNTEAFF
TRBV5-1,few,TRBJ2-7,CASRLTLSAYEQYF
TRBV6-5,.,TRBJ1-1,CASSQGPNTEAFF
TRBV6-5,few,TRBJ1-2,CASSFSGQGYTF
TRBV23-1,.,TRBJ1-6,CASSQLLGSCNSPLHF
TRBV7-3,few,TRBJ1-1,CASSLSGGLNTEAFF
TRBV28,.,TRBJ1-1,CASRLAYLINTEAFF